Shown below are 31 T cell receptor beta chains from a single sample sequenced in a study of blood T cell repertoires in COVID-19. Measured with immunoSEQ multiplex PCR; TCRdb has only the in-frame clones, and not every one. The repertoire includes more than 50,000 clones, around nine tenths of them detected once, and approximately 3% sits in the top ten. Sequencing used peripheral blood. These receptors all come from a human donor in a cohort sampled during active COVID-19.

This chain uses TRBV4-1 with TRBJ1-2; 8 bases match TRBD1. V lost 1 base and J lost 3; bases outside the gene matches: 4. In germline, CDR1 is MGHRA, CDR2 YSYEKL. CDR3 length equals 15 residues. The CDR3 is CASSQVRGRDYGYTF. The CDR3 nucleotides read TGCGCCAGCAGCCAAGTCAGGGGGCGCGACTATGGCTACACCTTC.

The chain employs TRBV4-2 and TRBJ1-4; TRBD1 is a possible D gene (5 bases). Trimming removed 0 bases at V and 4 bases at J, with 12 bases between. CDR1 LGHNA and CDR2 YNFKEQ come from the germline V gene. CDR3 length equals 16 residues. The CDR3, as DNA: TGTGCCAGCAGCCAAGATTGGGGCGTATTTAATGAAAAACTGTTTTTT. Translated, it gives CASSQDWGVFNEKLFF.

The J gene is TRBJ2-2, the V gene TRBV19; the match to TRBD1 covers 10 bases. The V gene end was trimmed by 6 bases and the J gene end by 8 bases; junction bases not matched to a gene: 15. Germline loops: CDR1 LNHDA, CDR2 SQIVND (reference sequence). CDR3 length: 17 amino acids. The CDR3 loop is CASSRYLGTGEAGELFF. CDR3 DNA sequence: TGTGCCAGTAGCCGATACTTGGGGACAGGGGAGGCGGGGGAGCTGTTTTTT.

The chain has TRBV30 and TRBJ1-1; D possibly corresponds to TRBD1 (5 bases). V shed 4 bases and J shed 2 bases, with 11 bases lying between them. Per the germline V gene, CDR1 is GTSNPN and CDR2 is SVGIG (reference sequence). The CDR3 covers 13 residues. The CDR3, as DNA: TGTGCCTGGAATAGGGACTACAACACTGAAGCTTTCTTT. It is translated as CAWNRDYNTEAFF.

CDR3 sequence reads: CASSQVIRDYEQYV. DNA for the CDR3: TGTGCCAGCAGCCAAGTAATCAGGGACTACGAGCAGTACGTC. The V and J genes are TRBV4-2 and TRBJ2-7, with D possibly matching TRBD1 (5 bases). The CDR3 is made up of 14 amino acids. Trimming stripped 1 base from V and 3 bases from J, with 10 bases between. In germline, CDR1 is LGHNA, CDR2 YNFKEQ.

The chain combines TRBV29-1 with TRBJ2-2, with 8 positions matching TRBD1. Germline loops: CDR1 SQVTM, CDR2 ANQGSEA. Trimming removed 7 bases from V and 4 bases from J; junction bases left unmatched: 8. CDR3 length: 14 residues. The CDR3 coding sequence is TGCAGCGGGATTACAGGGGGGAGCACCGGGGAGCTGTTTTTT. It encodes CSGITGGSTGELFF.

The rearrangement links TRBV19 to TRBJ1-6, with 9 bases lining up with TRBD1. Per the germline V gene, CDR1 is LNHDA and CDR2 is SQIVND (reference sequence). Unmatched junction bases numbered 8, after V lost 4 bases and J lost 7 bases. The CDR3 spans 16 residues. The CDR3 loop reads CASSTEQGAGNSPLHF. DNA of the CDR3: TGTGCCAGTAGTACGGAACAGGGGGCAGGGAATTCACCCCTCCACTTT.

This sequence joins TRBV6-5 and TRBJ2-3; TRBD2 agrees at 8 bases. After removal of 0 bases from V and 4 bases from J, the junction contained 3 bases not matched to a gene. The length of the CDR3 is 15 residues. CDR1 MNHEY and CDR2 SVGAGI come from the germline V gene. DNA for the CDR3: TGTGCCAGCAGTTACTCCGGGACTAGTTCAGATACGCAGTATTTT. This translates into CASSYSGTSSDTQYF.

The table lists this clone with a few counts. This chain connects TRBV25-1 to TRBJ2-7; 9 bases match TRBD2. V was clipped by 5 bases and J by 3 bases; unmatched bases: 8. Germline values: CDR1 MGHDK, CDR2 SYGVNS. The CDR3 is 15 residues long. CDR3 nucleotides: TGTGCCAGCAGTACCCCGAGCGGGAGGAGCTACGAGCAGTACTTC. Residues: CASSTPSGRSYEQYF.

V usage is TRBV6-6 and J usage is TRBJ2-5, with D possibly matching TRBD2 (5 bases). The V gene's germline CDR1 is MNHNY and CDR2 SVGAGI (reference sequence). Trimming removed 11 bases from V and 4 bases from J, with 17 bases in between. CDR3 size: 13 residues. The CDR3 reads CAARPTRGETQYF. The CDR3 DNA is TGTGCCGCACGGCCGACCCGGGGAGAGACCCAGTACTTC.

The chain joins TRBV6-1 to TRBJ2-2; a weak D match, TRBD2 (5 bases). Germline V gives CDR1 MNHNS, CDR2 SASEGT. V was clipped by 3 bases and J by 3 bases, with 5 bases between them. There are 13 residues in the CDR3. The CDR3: CASSDGDTGELFF. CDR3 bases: TGTGCCAGCAGTGACGGGGACACCGGGGAGCTGTTTTTT.

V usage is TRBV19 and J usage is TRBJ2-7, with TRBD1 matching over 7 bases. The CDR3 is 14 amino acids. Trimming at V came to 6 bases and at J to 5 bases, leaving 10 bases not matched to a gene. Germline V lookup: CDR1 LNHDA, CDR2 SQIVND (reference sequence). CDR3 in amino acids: CASRPDRVQHEQYF. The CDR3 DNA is TGTGCCAGTAGACCCGACAGGGTTCAACACGAGCAGTACTTC.

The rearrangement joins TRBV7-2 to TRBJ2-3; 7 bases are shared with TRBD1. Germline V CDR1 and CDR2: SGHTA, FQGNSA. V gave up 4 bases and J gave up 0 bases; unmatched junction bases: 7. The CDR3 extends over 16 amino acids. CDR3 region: CASSSGQNPSTDTQYF. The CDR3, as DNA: TGTGCCAGCAGCTCGGGACAGAACCCTAGCACAGATACGCAGTATTTT.

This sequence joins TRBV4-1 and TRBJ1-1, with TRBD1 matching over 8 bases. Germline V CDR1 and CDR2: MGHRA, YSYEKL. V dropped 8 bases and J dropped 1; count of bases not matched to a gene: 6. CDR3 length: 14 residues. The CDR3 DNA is TGCGCCAGCCATCAAACAGGGGGGAACACTGAAGCTTTCTTT. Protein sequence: CASHQTGGNTEAFF.

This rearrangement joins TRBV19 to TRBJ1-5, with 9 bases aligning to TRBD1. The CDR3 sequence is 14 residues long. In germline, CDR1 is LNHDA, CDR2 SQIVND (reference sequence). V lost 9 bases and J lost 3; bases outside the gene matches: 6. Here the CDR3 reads CASQSQGANQPQHF. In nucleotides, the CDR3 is TGTGCCAGCCAGTCACAGGGGGCCAATCAGCCCCAGCATTTT. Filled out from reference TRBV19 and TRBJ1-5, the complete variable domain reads DGGITQSPKYLFRKEGQNVTLSCEQNLNHDAMYWYRQDPGQGLRLIYYSQIVNDFQKGDIAEGYSVSREKKESFPLTVTSAQKNPTAFYLCASQSQGANQPQHFGDGTRLSIL.

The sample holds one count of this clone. Written as DNA, the CDR3 is TGTGCCAGCAGACCGATGGACAGGGAGGATGAGCAGTTCTTC. The encoded protein is CASRPMDREDEQFF. The chain uses TRBV6-5 and TRBJ2-1; 8 positions agree with TRBD1. With 6 bases clipped from V and 8 bases from J, the junction kept 9 bases outside the gene matches. This CDR3 has 14 residues. Germline CDR1 is MNHEY and CDR2 is SVGAGI.

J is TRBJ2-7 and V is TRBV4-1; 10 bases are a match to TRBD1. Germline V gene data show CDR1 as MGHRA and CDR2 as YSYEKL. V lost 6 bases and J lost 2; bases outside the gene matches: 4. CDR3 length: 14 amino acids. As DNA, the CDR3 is TGCGCCAGCAGTTCCGACAGGGGGCCCTACGAGCAGTACTTC. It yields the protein CASSSDRGPYEQYF.

CDR3 coding DNA: TGCGCCAGCAGCTTGGCTAGGATCCAAGAGACCCAGTACTTC. Its protein is CASSLARIQETQYF. V usage is TRBV5-1 and J usage is TRBJ2-5; D call uncertain. The CDR3 loop spans 14 amino acids. The germline V and J ends were trimmed by 0 bases and 1 base, with 7 bases remaining between them. Germline V lookup: CDR1 SGHRS, CDR2 YFSETQ.

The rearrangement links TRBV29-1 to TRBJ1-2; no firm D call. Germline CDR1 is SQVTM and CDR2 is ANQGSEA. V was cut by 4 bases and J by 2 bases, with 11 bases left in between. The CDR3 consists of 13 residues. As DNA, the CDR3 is TGCAGCGTTGGGCGGCAGCCCAACTATGGCTACACCTTC. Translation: CSVGRQPNYGYTF.

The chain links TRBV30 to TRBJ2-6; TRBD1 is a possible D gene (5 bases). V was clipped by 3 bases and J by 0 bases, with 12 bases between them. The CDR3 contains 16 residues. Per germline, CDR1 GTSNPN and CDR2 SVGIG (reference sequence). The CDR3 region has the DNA TGTGCCTGGAGAGGGGTCCGCCTCTCTGGGGCCAACGTCCTGACTTTC. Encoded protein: CAWRGVRLSGANVLTF.

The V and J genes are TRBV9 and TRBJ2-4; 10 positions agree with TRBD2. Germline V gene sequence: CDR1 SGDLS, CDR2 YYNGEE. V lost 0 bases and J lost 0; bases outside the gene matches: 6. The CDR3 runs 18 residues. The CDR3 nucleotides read TGTGCCAGCAGCGTAGGGACTAGCGGCGGCCTAGCCAAAAACATTCAGTACTTC. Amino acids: CASSVGTSGGLAKNIQYF.

The CDR3 region has the DNA TGTGCCAGCAGTTTATTAATAAAACCTGCCGGGCAAGAGACCCAGTACTTC. Its translation: CASSLLIKPAGQETQYF. The chain is built from TRBV28 and TRBJ2-5; D not certain. V was clipped by 1 base and J by 2 bases, with 17 bases between them. There are 17 residues in the CDR3. The germline CDR1 and CDR2 sequences are MDHEN and SYDVKM.

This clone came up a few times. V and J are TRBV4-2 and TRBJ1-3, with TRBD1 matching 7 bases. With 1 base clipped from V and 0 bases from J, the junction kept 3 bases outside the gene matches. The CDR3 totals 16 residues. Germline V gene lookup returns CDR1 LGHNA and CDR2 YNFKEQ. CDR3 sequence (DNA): TGTGCCAGCAGCCAAGGACAGGGAAACTCTGGAAACACCATATATTTT. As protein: CASSQGQGNSGNTIYF.

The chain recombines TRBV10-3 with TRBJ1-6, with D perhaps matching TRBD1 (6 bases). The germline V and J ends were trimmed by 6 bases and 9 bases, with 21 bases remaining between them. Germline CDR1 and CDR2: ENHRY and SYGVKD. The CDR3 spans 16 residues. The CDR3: CAISTAGAEGSSPLHF. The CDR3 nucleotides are TGTGCCATCAGCACCGCGGGGGCGGAGGGGAGTTCACCCCTCCACTTT.

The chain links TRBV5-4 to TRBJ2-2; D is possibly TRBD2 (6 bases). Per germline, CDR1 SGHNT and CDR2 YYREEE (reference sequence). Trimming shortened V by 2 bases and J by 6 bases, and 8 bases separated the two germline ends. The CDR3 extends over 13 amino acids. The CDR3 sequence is CASSLREAGELFF. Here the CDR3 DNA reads TGTGCCAGCAGCTTAAGGGAGGCCGGGGAGCTGTTTTTT.

The CDR3 loop reads CAISAGGNQPQHF. The CDR3 DNA follows: TGTGCCATCAGTGCAGGGGGTAATCAGCCCCAGCATTTT. The J gene is TRBJ1-5, the V gene TRBV10-3; 7 bases agree with TRBD1. The CDR3 runs 13 residues. Losses at the gene ends were 4 bases for V and 4 bases for J; bases not matched to a gene: 1. Germline CDR1 is ENHRY and CDR2 is SYGVKD.

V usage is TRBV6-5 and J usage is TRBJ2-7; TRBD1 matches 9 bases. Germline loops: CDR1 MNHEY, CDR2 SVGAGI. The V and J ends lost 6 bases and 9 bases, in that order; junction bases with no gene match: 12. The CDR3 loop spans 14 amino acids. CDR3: CASSPGQGNPRQYV. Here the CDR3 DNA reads TGTGCCAGCAGCCCAGGACAGGGGAACCCCAGGCAGTACGTC.

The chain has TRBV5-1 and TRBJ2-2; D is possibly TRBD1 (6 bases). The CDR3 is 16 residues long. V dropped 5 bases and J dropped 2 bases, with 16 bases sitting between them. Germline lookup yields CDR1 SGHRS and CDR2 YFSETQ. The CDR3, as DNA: TGCGCCAGCAGACCGACCGGGACAACTAACACCGGGGAGCTGTTTTTT. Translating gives CASRPTGTTNTGELFF.

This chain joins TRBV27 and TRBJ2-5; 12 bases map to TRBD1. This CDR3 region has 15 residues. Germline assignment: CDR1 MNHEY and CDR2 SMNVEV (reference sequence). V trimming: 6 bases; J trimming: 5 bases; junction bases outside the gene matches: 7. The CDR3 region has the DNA TGTGCCAGCAGCCCTGGGACAGGGGGCAGTGAGACCCAGTACTTC. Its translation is CASSPGTGGSETQYF.

CDR3 coding DNA: TGTGCCAGCAGTTACTGGCGACACTCCAAGAGCGGGGAGCTGTTTTTT. This codes for CASSYWRHSKSGELFF. The chain combines TRBV6-5 with TRBJ2-2; D ambiguous. From germline, CDR1 is MNHEY and CDR2 SVGAGI. V shed 1 base and J shed 7 bases, with 16 bases lying between them. The CDR3 has 16 amino acids.

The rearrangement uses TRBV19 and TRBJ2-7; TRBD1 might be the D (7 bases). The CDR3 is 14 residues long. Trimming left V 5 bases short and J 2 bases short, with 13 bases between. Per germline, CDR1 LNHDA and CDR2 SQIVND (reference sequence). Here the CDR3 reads CASSAQGGPYEQYF. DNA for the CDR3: TGTGCCAGTAGTGCGCAGGGGGGACCCTACGAGCAGTACTTC.